These 22 T cell receptor beta chains were sequenced from one sample in a study of T cell responses to AZD1222 COVID-19 vaccine. Sequenced by immunoSEQ multiplex PCR; TCRdb stores in-frame clones only, minus some. The data contain 100,000 to 120,000 clones, around 80% of them seen just once; the ten biggest clones take up around 4.6%. The sample here was peripheral blood, taken on day 0 of AZD1222 vaccination. These TCRs come from an adult in good health.

The rearrangement joins TRBV18 to TRBJ2-7; 7 positions agree with TRBD2. CDR3 size: 15 residues. The V segment lost 3 bases and the J segment 2 bases; nucleotides outside the gene matches: 7. Per germline, CDR1 KGHSH and CDR2 LQKENI. The CDR3 spells CASSPSAGTTYEQYF. DNA of the CDR3: TGTGCCAGCTCACCTTCAGCGGGAACTACCTACGAGCAGTACTTC. Full variable domain (rest looked up from reference TRBV18 and TRBJ2-7): NAGVMQNPRHLVRRRGQEARLRCSPMKGHSHVYWYRQLPEEGLKFMVYLQKENIIDESGMPKERFSAEFPKEGPSILRIQQVVRGDSAAYFCASSPSAGTTYEQYFGPGTRLTVT.

The chain is built from TRBV19 and TRBJ2-4, with 13 bases aligning to TRBD2. The CDR3 is made up of 21 amino acids. Trimming took 4 bases from V and 0 from J; bases not matched to a gene: 15. The V gene's germline CDR1 is LNHDA and CDR2 SQIVND (reference sequence). CDR3 bases: TGTGCCAGTAGTACCGGACTAGCGGGGGCCAGAGCTGCTCTAGCCAAAAACATTCAGTACTTC. As protein: CASSTGLAGARAALAKNIQYF.

The gene calls are TRBV19 and TRBJ2-3; 9 nucleotides align to TRBD1. Looked up from germline, CDR1 is LNHDA and CDR2 is SQIVND (reference sequence). Trimming at V came to 5 bases and at J to 5 bases, leaving 8 bases not matched to a gene. The CDR3 sequence is 15 residues long. Here the CDR3 DNA reads TGTGCCAGTAGTGGCAGACAGGGGGTTTTAGATACGCAGTATTTT. Translating it yields CASSGRQGVLDTQYF.

The rearrangement links TRBV6-2 or TRBV6-3 to TRBJ1-2; D not certain. Deletions cut 0 bases from V and 2 bases from J, with 13 bases between. The CDR3 sequence is 16 residues long. CDR1 is MNHEY, CDR2 SVGEGT, per germline. The CDR3 protein is CASSYSEVGINYGYTF. The CDR3 DNA sequence: TGTGCCAGCAGTTACTCGGAAGTGGGTATAAACTATGGCTACACCTTC.

This clone occurred a few times. The gene calls are TRBV5-6 and TRBJ2-1, with 9 nucleotides matching TRBD2. CDR1 is SGHDT and CDR2 is YYEEEE in the germline V gene. The CDR3 length is 17 residues. V trimming: 0 bases; J trimming: 6 bases; junction bases outside the gene matches: 10. CDR3 residues: CASSLGPPAGGGNEQFF. The CDR3 DNA reads TGTGCCAGCAGCTTGGGCCCTCCAGCGGGGGGAGGCAATGAGCAGTTCTTC.

The table lists this clone with a count of one. The chain has TRBV7-2 and TRBJ1-2; possibly TRBD1 for D (5 bases). This CDR3 region has 14 residues. Germline CDR1 SGHTA, CDR2 FQGNSA. The ends were cut back, 5 bases at V and 1 base at J, with 11 bases in the middle. CDR3 nucleotides: TGTGCCAGCAGCCCAGGGACCTTTAACTATGGCTACACCTTC. Translation: CASSPGTFNYGYTF.

This clone has only a few counts. The CDR3 reads CASSPGQPNQPQHF. CDR3 sequence (DNA): TGTGCCAGCAGCCCGGGACAGCCAAATCAGCCCCAGCATTTT. J is TRBJ1-5 and V is TRBV6-5; 7 nucleotides match TRBD1. Per germline, CDR1 MNHEY and CDR2 SVGAGI. V shed 6 bases and J 4 bases; nucleotides not matched to a gene: 6. This CDR3 has 14 residues.

The chain employs TRBV6-5 and TRBJ1-1; D is unresolved. The germline V and J ends were trimmed by 6 bases and 1 base, with 3 bases remaining between them. Germline CDR1 is MNHEY and CDR2 is SVGAGI. This CDR3 comprises 11 residues. CDR3 amino acids: CASRQNTEAFF. The CDR3 DNA sequence: TGTGCCAGCAGACAGAACACTGAAGCTTTCTTT.

V gene TRBV7-9 combines with J gene TRBJ1-2; possibly TRBD1 for D (6 bases). Germline V CDR1 and CDR2: SEHNR, FQNEAQ (reference sequence). V gave up 1 base and J gave up 6 bases, with 15 bases separating them. CDR3 length: 15 amino acids. This CDR3 reads CASSLDLDRVHGYTF. The CDR3 DNA reads TGTGCCAGCAGCTTAGATTTGGACAGAGTACATGGCTACACCTTC.

This chain joins TRBV18 and TRBJ1-6; maybe TRBD1 (5 bases). Deletions cut 4 bases from V and 8 bases from J, with 18 bases between. The V gene's germline CDR1 is KGHSH and CDR2 LQKENI. This CDR3 is 16 amino acids long. CDR3 sequence reads: CASSLLRSGGDSPLHF. As DNA, the CDR3 is TGTGCCAGCTCACTATTACGATCGGGGGGGGATTCACCCCTCCACTTT.

This chain uses TRBV19 with TRBJ1-1; a weak D match, TRBD1 (5 bases). Trimming took 3 bases from V and 4 from J, leaving 15 bases between them. CDR3 length: 15 amino acids. Per the germline V gene, CDR1 is LNHDA and CDR2 is SQIVND (reference sequence). CDR3 coding DNA: TGTGCCAGTAGTATTAGGCAGGGAAGGGGCACTGAAGCTTTCTTT. Amino acid sequence: CASSIRQGRGTEAFF. The variable domain in full, with the rest retrieved from reference TRBV19 and TRBJ1-1, is DGGITQSPKYLFRKEGQNVTLSCEQNLNHDAMYWYRQDPGQGLRLIYYSQIVNDFQKGDIAEGYSVSREKKESFPLTVTSAQKNPTAFYLCASSIRQGRGTEAFFGQGTRLTVV.

This sequence joins TRBV6-2 or TRBV6-3 and TRBJ2-7, with D uncertain. CDR1 and CDR2 (germline): MNHEY, SVGEGT. The CDR3 sequence is 13 residues long. V lost 3 bases and J 0 bases, leaving 6 bases between the germline ends. The CDR3 reads CASSYVTSYEQYF. Here the CDR3 DNA reads TGTGCCAGCAGTTATGTGACCTCCTACGAGCAGTACTTC.

The gene calls are TRBV27 and TRBJ2-7; D remains unclear. V was pared by 5 bases and J by 5 bases, with 16 bases between. This CDR3 comprises 14 residues. The germline gives CDR1 MNHEY, CDR2 SMNVEV (reference sequence). CDR3 DNA: TGTGCCAGCAGTCCGCGGATTTGGGGAAACGAGCAGTACTTC. Residues: CASSPRIWGNEQYF.

The chain employs TRBV19 and TRBJ2-5, with a possible D match to TRBD2 (6 bases). The CDR3 has 15 residues. Germline CDR1 is LNHDA and CDR2 is SQIVND (reference sequence). Trimming removed 5 bases from V and 6 bases from J, with 19 bases in between. CDR3 region: CASSGDGAGRKTQYF. The DNA of the CDR3 is TGTGCCAGTAGTGGGGACGGGGCAGGGAGGAAGACCCAGTACTTC.

V is TRBV9 and J is TRBJ1-4; 7 nucleotides line up with TRBD1. Germline V gene data show CDR1 as SGDLS and CDR2 as YYNGEE. V gave up 2 bases and J gave up 0 bases; unmatched junction bases: 4. This CDR3 is built from 16 residues. The CDR3 DNA sequence: TGTGCCAGCAGCGTTGGGACAGAGTCAACTAATGAAAAACTGTTTTTT. Its protein product is CASSVGTESTNEKLFF.

The J gene is TRBJ2-1, the V gene TRBV7-2; D possibly corresponds to TRBD2 (6 bases). The CDR3 loop spans 13 amino acids. Germline V CDR1 and CDR2: SGHTA, FQGNSA. Trimming took 10 bases from V and 3 from J, leaving 13 bases between them. The CDR3 DNA is TGTGCCACTACTGCGGGGAACTACAATGAGCAGTTCTTC. Protein: CATTAGNYNEQFF. Full variable domain (outside the CDR3, taken from reference TRBV7-2 and TRBJ2-1): GAGVSQSPSNKVTEKGKDVELRCDPISGHTALYWYRQSLGQGLEFLIYFQGNSAPDKSGLPSDRFSAERTGGSVSTLTIQRTQQEDSAVYLCATTAGNYNEQFFGPGTRLTVL.

In this sample, this clone turned up a few times. CDR3: CASRPVSTGELFF. The CDR3 DNA follows: TGTGCCAGCAGACCCGTAAGCACCGGGGAGCTGTTTTTT. The chain employs TRBV6-5 and TRBJ2-2; D call uncertain. Germline V lookup: CDR1 MNHEY, CDR2 SVGAGI. The germline V and J ends were trimmed by 6 bases and 4 bases, with 9 bases remaining between them. The CDR3 is 13 amino acids.

In regard to this clone: Other DNA sequences within the sample encode an identical CDR3. This chain uses TRBV4-3 with TRBJ1-5, with D possibly TRBD1 on 5 matching bases. CDR1 and CDR2 from the germline V gene are LGHNA and YSLEER. Trimming pared 1 base from V and 2 bases from J, leaving 6 bases between. The CDR3 has 14 amino acids. This chain's CDR3 is CASSQVGGNQPQHF. The CDR3 DNA follows: TGCGCCAGCAGCCAAGTAGGGGGCAATCAGCCCCAGCATTTT.

V and J are TRBV2 and TRBJ2-5; D may be TRBD1 or TRBD2 (5 bases each). The length of the CDR3 is 13 residues. Germline-derived CDR1 and CDR2 are SNHLY and FYNNEI. Trimming took off 10 bases at V and 0 bases at J, with 12 bases between the two ends. CDR3 sequence: CANLGPNQETQYF. In nucleotides, the CDR3 is TGTGCCAACTTGGGACCGAACCAAGAGACCCAGTACTTC.

There are a few counts of this clone. The chain has TRBV28 and TRBJ1-1; the D gene is possibly TRBD1 (6 bases). This CDR3 comprises 12 residues. Germline loops: CDR1 MDHEN, CDR2 SYDVKM. The V and J ends lost 10 bases and 12 bases respectively, with 21 bases between them. In DNA form, the CDR3 reads TGTGCCATCCTGGACAGAAGGGGTTCGTCTTTCTTT. It is translated as CAILDRRGSSFF.

This sequence joins TRBV9 and TRBJ1-1; D possibly corresponds to TRBD1 (5 bases). The germline CDR1 and CDR2 sequences are SGDLS and YYNGEE. Trimming stripped 4 bases from V and 1 base from J, with 17 bases between. The CDR3 has 16 residues. In DNA form, the CDR3 reads TGTGCCAGCAGCCGGACATGGACGCCGGGGAACACTGAAGCTTTCTTT. Protein product: CASSRTWTPGNTEAFF. The whole variable domain, remainder taken from reference TRBV9 and TRBJ1-1, is DSGVTQTPKHLITATGQRVTLRCSPRSGDLSVYWYQQSLDQGLQFLIQYYNGEERAKGNILERFSAQQFPDLHSELNLSSLELGDSALYFCASSRTWTPGNTEAFFGQGTRLTVV.

This clone has only a few counts. CDR3 sequence: CASSQAKGINEKLFF. For the CDR3, the DNA is TGCGCCAGCAGCCAAGCTAAGGGGATTAATGAAAAACTGTTTTTT. The genes are TRBV4-3 and TRBJ1-4; D may be TRBD1 (5 bases). This CDR3 spans 15 amino acids. V lost 1 base to trimming and J lost 4 bases, with 10 bases between them. Germline values: CDR1 LGHNA, CDR2 YSLEER.